The present entry profiles one TCR beta chain with its context. Its antigen is as yet unknown. CDR1 is MNHEY and CDR2 is SMNVEV in the germline V gene (reference sequence). The CDR3 is made up of 13 amino acids. The V segment lost 5 bases and the J segment 5 bases; nucleotides outside the gene matches: 6. The data originate from a study of cytomegalovirus exposure and HLA in healthy donors. Points from the study as a whole: Earlier analysis looked at TCR beta V segments, and most were productive about 87% or about 30% of the time. When a later analysis compared HLA-associated TCR beta chains with equally common others, the HLA-associated chains turned out to be more clonally expanded and to have lower generation probabilities.

Both 60 Vbeta primers and 13 Jbeta primers went into the PCR. Only in-frame clones appear in the TCRdb table, and some are missing; sequencing was by immunoSEQ multiplex PCR. The sample yields tens of thousands of clones, about 76% seen once. The gene calls are TRBV27 and TRBJ2-7; 7 bases agree with TRBD2. Sample: PBMCs. This clonotype was obtained from a female donor in good health and CMV-seronegative. In nucleotides, the CDR3 is TGTGCCAGCAGTGGGAGGCGGGAGCACGAGCAGTACTTC. Its translation: CASSGRREHEQYF.